The table lists the clone carrying this T cell receptor beta chain with many counts. With TRAV- and TRBV-specific primers, first-strand cDNA was made, covering the alpha and beta chains. TCR amplification involved about 19 PCR cycles with a constant-region primer and V-primer adapter. TCRdb independently ran MiXCR on the reads; one entry per CDR3 protein. The sample gives around 99,000 distinct CDR3 sequences, more than 8.5% of which show up once; around 0.93% is in the top ten. This sample stems from a study of low-dose radiotherapy and immunotherapy resistance in tumors. Study-wide context: While receiving nivolumab 240 mg every two weeks, patients also received ipilimumab 1 mg/kg every six weeks, both intravenously. Patients were on oral aspirin 300 mg taken daily for four cycles from cycle 1 day 1.

Sample time point: before trial treatment. The sequences come from PBMCs, collected before treatment. This receptor was taken from a male donor with prostate cancer.

CDR3 in amino acids: CASSPPRGDGDTQYF. Written as DNA, the CDR3 is TGTGCCAGCAGCCCACCCAGGGGGGACGGAGATACGCAGTATTTT. V gene TRBV7-9 combines with J gene TRBJ2-3, with D tentatively TRBD1 (7 bases). V was clipped by 5 bases and J by 5 bases, with 17 bases between them. This CDR3 comprises 15 residues. CDR1 SEHNR and CDR2 FQNEAQ come from the germline V gene (reference sequence).